In this sample, the clone carrying this T cell receptor (beta chain) turned up many times. The sample originates from a study of identical twins. Everyone who gave samples was a healthy Caucasian. This CDR3 comprises 12 residues. Trimming pared 5 bases from V and 11 bases from J, leaving 14 bases between. Germline V CDR1 and CDR2: SGHKS, YYEKEE (reference sequence). Through template switching, a universal primer site was introduced, and the cDNA contained unique molecular identifiers. Via MiXCR, TCRdb re-called the 5' RACE reads, giving one row per CDR3 protein. The repertoire holds around 250,000 distinct CDR3 sequences, with approximately 7% as singletons. These data were also reused for a study on yellow fever vaccine responses in identical twins.

Material: memory (CD45RO+) T cells sorted from blood. This chain connects TRBV5-5 to TRBJ2-1; D might be TRBD2 (5 bases). The TCR was taken from a woman younger than 35 in good health. The CDR3 loop is CASSFTGNKQFF. The CDR3 DNA reads TGTGCCAGCAGTTTTACGGGGAATAAGCAGTTCTTC.